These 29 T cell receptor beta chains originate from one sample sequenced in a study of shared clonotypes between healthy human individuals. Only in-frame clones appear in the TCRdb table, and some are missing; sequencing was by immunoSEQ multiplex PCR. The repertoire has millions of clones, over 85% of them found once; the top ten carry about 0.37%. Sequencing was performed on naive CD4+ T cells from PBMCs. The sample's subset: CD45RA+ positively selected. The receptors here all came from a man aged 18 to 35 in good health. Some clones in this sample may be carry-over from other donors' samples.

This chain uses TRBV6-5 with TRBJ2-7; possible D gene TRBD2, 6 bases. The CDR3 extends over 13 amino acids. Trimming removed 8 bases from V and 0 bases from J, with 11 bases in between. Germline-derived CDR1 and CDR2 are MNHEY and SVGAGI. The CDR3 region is CASRRAYSYEQYF. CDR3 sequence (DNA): TGTGCCAGCCGGAGGGCCTACTCCTACGAGCAGTACTTC.

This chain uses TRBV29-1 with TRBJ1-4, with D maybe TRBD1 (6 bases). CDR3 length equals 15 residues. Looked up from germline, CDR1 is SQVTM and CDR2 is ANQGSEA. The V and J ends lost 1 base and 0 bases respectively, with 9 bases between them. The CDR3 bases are TGCAGCGTTGAAGGGACAGATGCAACTAATGAAAAACTGTTTTTT. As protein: CSVEGTDATNEKLFF.

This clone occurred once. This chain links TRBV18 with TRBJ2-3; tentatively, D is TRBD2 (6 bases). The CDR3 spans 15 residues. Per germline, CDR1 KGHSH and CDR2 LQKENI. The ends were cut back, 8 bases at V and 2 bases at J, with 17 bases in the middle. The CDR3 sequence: CASPRSGSFTDTQYF. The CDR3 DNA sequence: TGTGCCAGCCCTAGAAGCGGGTCTTTCACAGATACGCAGTATTTT.

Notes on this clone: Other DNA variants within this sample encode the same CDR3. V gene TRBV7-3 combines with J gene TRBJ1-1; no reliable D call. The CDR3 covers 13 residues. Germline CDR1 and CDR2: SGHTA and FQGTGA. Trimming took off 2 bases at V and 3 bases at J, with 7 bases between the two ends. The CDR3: CASSLRRDTEAFF. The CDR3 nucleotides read TGTGCCAGCAGCTTACGCCGCGACACTGAAGCTTTCTTT.

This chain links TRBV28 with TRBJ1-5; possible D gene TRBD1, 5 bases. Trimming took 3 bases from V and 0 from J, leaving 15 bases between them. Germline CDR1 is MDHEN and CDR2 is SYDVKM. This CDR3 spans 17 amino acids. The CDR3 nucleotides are TGTGCCAGCAGTTTTAGGTCAGGGCTTTATAGCAATCAGCCCCAGCATTTT. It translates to CASSFRSGLYSNQPQHF.

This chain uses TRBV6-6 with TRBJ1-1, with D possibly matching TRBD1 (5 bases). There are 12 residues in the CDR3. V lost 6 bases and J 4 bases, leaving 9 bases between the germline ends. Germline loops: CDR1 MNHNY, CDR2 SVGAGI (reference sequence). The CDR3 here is CASSQGRTEAFF. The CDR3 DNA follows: TGTGCCAGCAGCCAGGGTCGCACTGAAGCTTTCTTT.

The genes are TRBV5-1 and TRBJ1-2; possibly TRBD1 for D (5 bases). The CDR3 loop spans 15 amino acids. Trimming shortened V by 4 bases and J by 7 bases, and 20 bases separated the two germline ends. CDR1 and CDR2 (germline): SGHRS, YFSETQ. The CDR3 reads CASSDQGRTGVGYTF. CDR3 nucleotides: TGCGCCAGCAGCGACCAGGGCAGGACTGGGGTTGGCTACACCTTC.

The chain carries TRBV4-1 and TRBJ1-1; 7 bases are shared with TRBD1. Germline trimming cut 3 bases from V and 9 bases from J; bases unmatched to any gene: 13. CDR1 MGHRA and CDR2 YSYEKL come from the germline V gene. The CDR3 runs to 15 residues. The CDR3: CASSHRDRDRSKAFF. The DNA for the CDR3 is TGCGCCAGCAGCCACAGGGATCGGGACAGATCCAAAGCTTTCTTT.

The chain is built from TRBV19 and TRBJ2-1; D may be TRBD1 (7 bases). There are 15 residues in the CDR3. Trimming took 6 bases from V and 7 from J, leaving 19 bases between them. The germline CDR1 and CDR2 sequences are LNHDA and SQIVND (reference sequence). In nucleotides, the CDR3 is TGTGCCAGTAGGCCCGAATCGACAGGGAGGAATGAGCAGTTCTTC. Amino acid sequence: CASRPESTGRNEQFF.

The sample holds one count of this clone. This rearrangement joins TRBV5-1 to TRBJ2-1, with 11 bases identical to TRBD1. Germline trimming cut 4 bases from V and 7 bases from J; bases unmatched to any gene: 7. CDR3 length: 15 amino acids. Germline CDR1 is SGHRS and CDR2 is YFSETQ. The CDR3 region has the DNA TGCGCCAGCAGCAATGGACAGGGGGCCGTGAATGAGCAGTTCTTC. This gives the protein CASSNGQGAVNEQFF.

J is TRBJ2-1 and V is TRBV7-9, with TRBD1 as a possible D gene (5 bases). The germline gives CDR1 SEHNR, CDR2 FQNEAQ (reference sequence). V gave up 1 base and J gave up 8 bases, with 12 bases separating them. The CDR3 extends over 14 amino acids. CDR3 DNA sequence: TGTGCCAGCAGCTTAGACCAGGGTACCGATGAGCAGTTCTTC. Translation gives CASSLDQGTDEQFF.

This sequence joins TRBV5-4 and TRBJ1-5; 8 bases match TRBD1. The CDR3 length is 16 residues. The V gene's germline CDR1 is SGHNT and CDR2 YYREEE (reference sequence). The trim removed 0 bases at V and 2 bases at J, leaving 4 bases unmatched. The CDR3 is CASSLGPTGGNQPQHF. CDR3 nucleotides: TGTGCCAGCAGCTTGGGGCCGACAGGGGGCAATCAGCCCCAGCATTTT. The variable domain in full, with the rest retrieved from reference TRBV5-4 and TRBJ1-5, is ETGVTQSPTHLIKTRGQQVTLRCSSQSGHNTVSWYQQALGQGPQFIFQYYREEENGRGNFPPRFSGLQFPNYSSELNVNALELDDSALYLCASSLGPTGGNQPQHFGDGTRLSIL.

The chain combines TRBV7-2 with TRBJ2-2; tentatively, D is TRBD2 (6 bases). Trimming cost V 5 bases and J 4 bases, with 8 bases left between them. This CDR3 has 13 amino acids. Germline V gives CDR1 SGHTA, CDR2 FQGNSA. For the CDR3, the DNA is TGTGCCAGCAGCCGACTAGTCACCGGGGAGCTGTTTTTT. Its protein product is CASSRLVTGELFF.

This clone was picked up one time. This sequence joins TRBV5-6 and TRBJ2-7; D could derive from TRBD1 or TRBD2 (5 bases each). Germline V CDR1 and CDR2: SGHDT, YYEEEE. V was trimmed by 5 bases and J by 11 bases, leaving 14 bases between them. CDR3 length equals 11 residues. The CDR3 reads CASRRDRGEYF. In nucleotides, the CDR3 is TGTGCCAGCAGACGAGACCGAGGGGAGTACTTC.

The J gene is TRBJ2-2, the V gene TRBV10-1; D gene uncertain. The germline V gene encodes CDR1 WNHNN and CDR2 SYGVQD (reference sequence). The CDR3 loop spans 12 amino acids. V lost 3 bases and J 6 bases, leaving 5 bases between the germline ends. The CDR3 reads CASSDHPGELFF. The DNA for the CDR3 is TGCGCCAGCAGTGACCACCCCGGGGAGCTGTTTTTT.

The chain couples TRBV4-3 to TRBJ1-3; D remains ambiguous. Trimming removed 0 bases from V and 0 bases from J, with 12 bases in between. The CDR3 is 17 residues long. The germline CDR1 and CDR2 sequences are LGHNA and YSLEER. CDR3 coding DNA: TGCGCCAGCAGCCAAGATTACGTTGAGAGCTCTGGAAACACCATATATTTT. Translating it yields CASSQDYVESSGNTIYF.

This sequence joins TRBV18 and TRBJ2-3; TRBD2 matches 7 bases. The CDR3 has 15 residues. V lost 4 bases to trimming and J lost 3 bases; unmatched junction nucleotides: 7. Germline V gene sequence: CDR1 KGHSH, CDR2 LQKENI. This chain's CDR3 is CASSLAGVATDTQYF. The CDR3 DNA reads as TGTGCCAGCTCACTGGCGGGAGTGGCTACAGATACGCAGTATTTT.

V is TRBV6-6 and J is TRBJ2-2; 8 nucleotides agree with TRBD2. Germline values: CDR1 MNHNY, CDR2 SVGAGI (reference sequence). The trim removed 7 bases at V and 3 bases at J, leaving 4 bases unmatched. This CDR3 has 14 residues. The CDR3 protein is CASNIAGYTGELFF. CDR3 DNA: TGTGCCAGCAACATAGCGGGATACACCGGGGAGCTGTTTTTT.

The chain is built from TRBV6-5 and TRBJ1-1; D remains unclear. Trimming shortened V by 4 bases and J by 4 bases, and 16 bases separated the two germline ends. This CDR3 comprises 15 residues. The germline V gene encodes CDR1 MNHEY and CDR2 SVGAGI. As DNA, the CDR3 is TGTGCCAGCAGTTCCCCAGGTGGACGGGGCACTGAAGCTTTCTTT. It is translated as CASSSPGGRGTEAFF.

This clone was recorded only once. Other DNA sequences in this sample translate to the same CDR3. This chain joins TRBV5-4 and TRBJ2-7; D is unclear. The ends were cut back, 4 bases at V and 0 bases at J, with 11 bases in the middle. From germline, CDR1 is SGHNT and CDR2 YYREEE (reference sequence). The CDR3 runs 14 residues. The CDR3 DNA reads TGTGCCAGCAGCCGGGCAGGCGGCTCCTACGAGCAGTACTTC. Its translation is CASSRAGGSYEQYF.

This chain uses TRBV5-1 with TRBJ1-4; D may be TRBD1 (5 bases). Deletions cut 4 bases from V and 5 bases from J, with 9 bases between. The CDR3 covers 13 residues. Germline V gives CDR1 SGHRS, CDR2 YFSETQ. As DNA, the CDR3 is TGCGCCAGCAGCACAGGACTCAATGAAAAACTGTTTTTT. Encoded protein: CASSTGLNEKLFF.

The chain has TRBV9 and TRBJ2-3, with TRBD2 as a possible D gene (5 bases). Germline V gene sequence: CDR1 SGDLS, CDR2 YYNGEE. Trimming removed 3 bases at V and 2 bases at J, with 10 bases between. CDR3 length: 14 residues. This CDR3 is CASSDKRSTDTQYF. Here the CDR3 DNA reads TGTGCCAGCAGCGATAAGCGGTCCACAGATACGCAGTATTTT.

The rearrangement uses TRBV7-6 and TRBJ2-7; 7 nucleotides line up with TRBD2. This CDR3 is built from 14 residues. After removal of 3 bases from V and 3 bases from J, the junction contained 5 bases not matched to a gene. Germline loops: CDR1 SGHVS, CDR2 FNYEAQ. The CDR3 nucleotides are TGTGCCAGCAGCTTGCCTAGCGGCGGCTACGAGCAGTACTTC. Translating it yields CASSLPSGGYEQYF.

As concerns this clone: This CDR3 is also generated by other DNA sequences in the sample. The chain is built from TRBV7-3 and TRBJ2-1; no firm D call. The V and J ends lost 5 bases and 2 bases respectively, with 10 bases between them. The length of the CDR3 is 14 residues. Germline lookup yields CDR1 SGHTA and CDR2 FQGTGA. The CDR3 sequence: CASSPTGTYNEQFF. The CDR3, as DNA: TGTGCCAGCAGCCCTACGGGTACCTACAATGAGCAGTTCTTC.

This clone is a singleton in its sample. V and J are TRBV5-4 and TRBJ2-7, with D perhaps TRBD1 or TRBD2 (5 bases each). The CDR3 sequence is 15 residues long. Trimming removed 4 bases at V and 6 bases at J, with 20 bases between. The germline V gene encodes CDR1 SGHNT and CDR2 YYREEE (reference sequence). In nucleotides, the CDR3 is TGTGCCAGCAGCCATGGGGGACCCGGACTCCTCGAGCAGTACTTC. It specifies CASSHGGPGLLEQYF.

CDR3 sequence (DNA): TGTGCCAGCAGTTTGAGGCAGGGAACTACCGGGGAGCTGTTTTTT. Amino acids: CASSLRQGTTGELFF. The gene calls are TRBV27 and TRBJ2-2; tentatively, D is TRBD1 (5 bases). Germline V gene data show CDR1 as MNHEY and CDR2 as SMNVEV (reference sequence). Trimming stripped 3 bases from V and 5 bases from J, with 13 bases between. CDR3 length equals 15 residues.

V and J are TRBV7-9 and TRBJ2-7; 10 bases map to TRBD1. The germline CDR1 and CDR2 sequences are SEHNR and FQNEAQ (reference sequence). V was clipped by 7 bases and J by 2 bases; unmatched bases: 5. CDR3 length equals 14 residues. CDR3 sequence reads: CASTRTGGAYEQYF. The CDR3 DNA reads TGTGCCAGCACCCGGACAGGGGGAGCCTACGAGCAGTACTTC.

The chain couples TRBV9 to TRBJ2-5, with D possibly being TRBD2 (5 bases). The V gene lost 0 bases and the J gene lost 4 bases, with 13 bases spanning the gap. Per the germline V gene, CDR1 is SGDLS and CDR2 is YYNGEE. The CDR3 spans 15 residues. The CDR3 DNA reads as TGTGCCAGCAGCGTAGGACCCCGGGGTTTAGAGACCCAGTACTTC. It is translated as CASSVGPRGLETQYF.

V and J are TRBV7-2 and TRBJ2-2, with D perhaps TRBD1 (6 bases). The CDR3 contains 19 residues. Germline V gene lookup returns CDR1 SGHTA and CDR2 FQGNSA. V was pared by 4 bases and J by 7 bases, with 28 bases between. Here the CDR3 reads CASSSTGPGVTGGRGELFF. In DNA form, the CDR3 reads TGTGCCAGCAGCTCAACCGGCCCTGGCGTTACTGGGGGCCGCGGGGAGCTGTTTTTT.